Listed below are T cell receptor beta chains from one sample, sequenced in a study of shared clonotypes between healthy human individuals. The method was immunoSEQ multiplex PCR; TCRdb's version includes in-frame clones alone and lacks a portion of them. The sample has around 1.1 million clones, 70% to 80% seen once. The sequenced material came from memory CD4+ T cells from PBMCs. The receptors were gathered from a man aged 18 to 29 in good health. Some clones in this sample may be carry-over from other donors' samples. The CDR3 runs from the conserved cysteine through the conserved F or W. The order of the fields is CDR3 protein, CDR3 DNA, J gene, V gene, D gene, clone size. A D gene is named only where the DNA matches it firmly. A row's size may be missing; if present it is once, few, many or a size class.

CASSQQGSTEAFF | TGCGCCAGCAGTCAACAGGGGAGCACTGAAGCTTTCTTT | TRBJ1-1 | TRBV5-1 | TRBD1 | few
CASSSQGLFSYNEQFF | TGTGCCAGCAGCTCTCAGGGCCTGTTCTCCTACAATGAGCAGTTCTTC | TRBJ2-1 | TRBV7-9 | - | -
CASSFDRSYEQYF | TGTGCCAGCAGCTTCGACAGGTCCTACGAGCAGTACTTC | TRBJ2-7 | TRBV13 | - | -
CASSLETNRNTEAFF | TGCGCCAGCAGCCTTGAGACTAACCGGAACACTGAAGCTTTCTTT | TRBJ1-1 | TRBV4-1 | - | few
CASRARGRDTQYF | TGTGCCAGCCGGGCCCGGGGGCGGGATACGCAGTATTTT | TRBJ2-3 | TRBV7-8 | - | -
CASSSLGTNTEAFF | TGTGCCAGCAGCTCCCTTGGGACGAACACTGAAGCTTTCTTT | TRBJ1-1 | TRBV7-3 | - | -
CASSIHLGFTEAFF | TGTGCCAGTAGTATTCATCTGGGGTTCACTGAAGCTTTCTTT | TRBJ1-1 | TRBV19 | - | -
CASSQGESRDRGYGYTF | TGCGCCAGCAGCCAAGGGGAGTCCCGGGACAGGGGCTATGGCTACACCTTC | TRBJ1-2 | TRBV4-1 | TRBD1 | -
CASRGQGEVYGYTF | TGTGCCAGCAGAGGCCAGGGGGAAGTGTATGGCTACACCTTC | TRBJ1-2 | TRBV7-9 | TRBD1 | few
CASSLALLAGVNEQFF | TGCGCCAGCAGCTTGGCCCTCCTAGCGGGAGTAAATGAGCAGTTCTTC | TRBJ2-1 | TRBV5-1 | TRBD2 | -
CASSPLGAGQFEKLFF | TGTGCCAGCAGCCCACTCGGGGCAGGACAGTTTGAAAAACTGTTTTTT | TRBJ1-4 | TRBV28 | - | -
CASSYRATNEKLFF | TGTGCCTCGTCCTACCGGGCAACTAATGAAAAACTGTTTTTT | TRBJ1-4 | TRBV19 | - | -
CASSLVRGQMGEKLFF | TGTGCCAGCAGCTTAGTCAGGGGGCAAATGGGTGAAAAACTGTTTTTT | TRBJ1-4 | TRBV7-6 | TRBD1 | -
CASSLLGERYNEQFF | TGTGCCAGCAGCTTATTAGGGGAGCGGTACAATGAGCAGTTCTTC | TRBJ2-1 | TRBV7-2 | - | -
CASGQAGGTEAFF | TGTGCTAGTGGGCAGGCAGGGGGCACTGAAGCTTTCTTT | TRBJ1-1 | TRBV12-5 | TRBD1 | -
CASSQLGIGQGSIYEQYF | TGTGCCAGCAGCCAATTGGGGATAGGACAGGGGTCAATCTACGAGCAGTACTTC | TRBJ2-7 | TRBV4-2 | TRBD1 | -
CASSGTVLADTQYF | TGTGCCAGCAGTGGGACAGTTCTGGCAGATACGCAGTATTTT | TRBJ2-3 | TRBV28 | TRBD1 | few
CASSSRLLGYEQYF | TGTGCCAGCAGCTCCCGGCTCTTGGGCTACGAGCAGTACTTC | TRBJ2-7 | TRBV7-9 | - | -
CATSSTGELFF | TGTGCCACCAGCAGTACCGGGGAGCTGTTTTTT | TRBJ2-2 | TRBV15 | - | -
CASRTGGESNEQFF | TGTGCCAGCAGGACAGGGGGCGAGAGCAATGAGCAGTTCTTC | TRBJ2-1 | TRBV2 | TRBD1 | -
CSVDTGLTYGQYF | TGCAGCGTTGACACAGGGCTTACCTACGGGCAGTACTTC | TRBJ2-7 | TRBV29-1 | - | -
CAWSRKGEDTQYF | TGTGCCTGGAGTCGAAAGGGGGAGGATACGCAGTATTTT | TRBJ2-3 | TRBV30 | - | -
CASSGGGVGNQPQHF | TGTGCCAGCAGTGGAGGGGGAGTCGGCAATCAGCCCCAGCATTTT | TRBJ1-5 | TRBV28 | - | -
CASSSGLAGGPSQETQYF | TGTGCCAGCTCATCGGGACTAGCGGGAGGGCCCTCACAAGAGACCCAGTACTTC | TRBJ2-5 | TRBV18 | TRBD2 | -
CASSLSRTFWETQYF | TGTGCCAGCAGCTTAAGTAGGACTTTCTGGGAGACCCAGTACTTC | TRBJ2-5 | TRBV11-2 | - | once
CASSFFVLGAGANVLTF | TGTGCCAGCAGCTTTTTTGTTCTTGGGGCTGGGGCCAACGTCCTGACTTTC | TRBJ2-6 | TRBV5-4 | - | -
CASSNIGLGLAGGRSSYEQYF | TGTGCCAGCAGCAATATCGGTCTTGGACTAGCGGGAGGGCGTAGCTCCTACGAGCAGTACTTC | TRBJ2-7 | TRBV21-1 | - | -
CASSIIQGTGNTEAFF | TGTGCCAGTAGTATTATCCAGGGAACTGGTAACACTGAAGCTTTCTTT | TRBJ1-1 | TRBV19 | - | -
CASGFTGQSFLYGYTF | TGTGCTAGTGGTTTTACCGGACAGTCTTTCCTCTATGGCTACACCTTC | TRBJ1-2 | TRBV12-5 | - | -
CASSQDGRWDRGYEQYF | TGTGCCAGCAGCCAAGATGGCAGGTGGGACAGGGGTTACGAGCAGTACTTC | TRBJ2-7 | TRBV14 | TRBD1 | -
CASSLGTGGGSEQYF | TGTGCCAGCAGTCTCGGGACAGGGGGTGGGTCCGAGCAGTACTTC | TRBJ2-7 | TRBV27 | TRBD1 | -
CASSVDRVSYEQYF | TGTGCCAGCAGTGTCGACAGGGTCTCCTACGAGCAGTACTTC | TRBJ2-7 | TRBV6-1 | TRBD1 | -
CASSSTGFGDDSYNEQFF | TGTGCCAGCAGCTCAACAGGGTTCGGGGACGATTCATACAATGAGCAGTTCTTC | TRBJ2-1 | TRBV11-1 | - | once
CASSDPLYRGTEAFF | TGCGCCAGCAGCGATCCTCTTTACAGGGGCACTGAAGCTTTCTTT | TRBJ1-1 | TRBV5-1 | TRBD1 | -
CASRALAGGPNEQFF | TGTGCCAGCAGGGCACTAGCGGGAGGACCCAATGAGCAGTTCTTC | TRBJ2-1 | TRBV2 | TRBD2 | once
CASAPTVRVEDYEQYF | TGTGCCAGCGCCCCGACAGTCCGCGTAGAAGACTACGAGCAGTACTTC | TRBJ2-7 | TRBV11-1 | - | -
CASSQDALGLAGFFYNEQFF | TGCGCCAGCAGCCAAGATGCGCTGGGACTAGCGGGATTTTTCTACAATGAGCAGTTCTTC | TRBJ2-1 | TRBV4-3 | TRBD2 | -
CASSLTTFNSYTGELFF | TGTGCCAGCTCACTAACAACCTTTAATAGCTACACCGGGGAGCTGTTTTTT | TRBJ2-2 | TRBV18 | - | -
CSVEEVAGGAETQYF | TGCAGCGTTGAAGAGGTAGCGGGAGGAGCAGAGACCCAGTACTTC | TRBJ2-5 | TRBV29-1 | TRBD2 | -
CASSLSGGRTNEQFF | TGTGCCAGCAGCTTAAGCGGGGGCAGGACCAATGAGCAGTTCTTC | TRBJ2-1 | TRBV7-3 | - | -
CASSRGQGEHGYTF | TGTGCCAGTAGTAGGGGACAGGGTGAACATGGCTACACCTTC | TRBJ1-2 | TRBV19 | TRBD1 | -
CAISELAGVEAFF | TGTGCCATCAGTGAACTAGCGGGGGTCGAAGCTTTCTTT | TRBJ1-1 | TRBV10-3 | - | few
CASSYSTPGGPQHF | TGTGCCAGCAGTTACTCGACACCCGGCGGGCCCCAGCATTTT | TRBJ1-5 | TRBV6-6 | - | -
CASSLSGGGNQPQHF | TGTGCCAGCAGTCTCTCAGGGGGCGGCAATCAGCCCCAGCATTTT | TRBJ1-5 | TRBV6-6 | TRBD1 | -
CASSFGVVDTEAFF | TGTGCCAGCAGCTTTGGGGTTGTGGACACTGAAGCTTTCTTT | TRBJ1-1 | TRBV7-2 | - | -
CASSLEGRGGELFF | TGTGCCAGCAGTTTGGAAGGGAGGGGCGGGGAGCTGTTTTTT | TRBJ2-2 | TRBV27 | TRBD2 | -
CASSYMGLQPQHF | TGTGCCAGCAGTTACATGGGTCTCCAGCCCCAGCATTTT | TRBJ1-5 | TRBV6-6 | - | few
CAIKGGLAGLEQYF | TGTGCCATCAAGGGCGGGCTAGCGGGACTCGAGCAGTACTTC | TRBJ2-7 | TRBV10-3 | TRBD2 | many
CASSYSYTHSTDTQYF | TGTGCCAGCAGTTACTCTTACACCCATAGCACAGATACGCAGTATTTT | TRBJ2-3 | TRBV6-5 | - | -
CASRSQGNHYEQYF | TGTGCCAGCAGAAGTCAGGGGAACCACTACGAGCAGTACTTC | TRBJ2-7 | TRBV27 | - | -
CASSYSGSRETQYF | TGTGCCAGCAGTTACTCGGGGTCGAGAGAGACCCAGTACTTC | TRBJ2-5 | TRBV6-5 | - | -
CASSFGRGEEGYGYTF | TGTGCCAGCAGCTTCGGCAGGGGGGAAGAGGGCTATGGCTACACCTTC | TRBJ1-2 | TRBV13 | TRBD1 | many
CASRDVNAAFESFF | TGCGCCAGCCGGGATGTGAACGCCGCGTTTGAATCTTTCTTT | TRBJ1-1 | TRBV5-1 | - | -
CASSGQGAEFTGELFF | TGTGCCAGCAGCGGACAGGGGGCTGAGTTCACCGGGGAGCTGTTTTTT | TRBJ2-2 | TRBV9 | TRBD1 | -
CSGGEAQETQYF | TGCAGCGGTGGGGAGGCCCAAGAGACCCAGTACTTC | TRBJ2-5 | TRBV29-1 | - | -